These 18 T cell receptor beta chains came from one sample sequenced in a study of CD8+ T cells in alopecia areata. Following RNA extraction, reverse transcription yielded cDNA that acted as the sequencing template. Only in-frame clones appear in the TCRdb table, and some are missing; sequencing was by immunoSEQ multiplex PCR. The sample carries around 190,000 clones, roughly three fifths recorded once. The sample was CD8+ T cells sorted from blood. These receptor sequences come from a human donor in good health.

The chain links TRBV7-8 to TRBJ1-1, with D possibly being TRBD1 (5 bases). CDR1 is SGHVS, CDR2 FQNEAQ, per germline. This CDR3 has 15 amino acids. Trimming cost V 2 bases and J 4 bases, with 14 bases left between them. The CDR3 DNA reads TGTGCCAGCAGCTTACCCCTTAACGGGGGCACTGAAGCTTTCTTT. It specifies CASSLPLNGGTEAFF. Complete variable domain (other parts from reference TRBV7-8 and TRBJ1-1): GAGVSQSPRYKVAKRGQDVALRCDPISGHVSLFWYQQALGQGPEFLTYFQNEAQLDKSGLPSDRFFAERPEGSVSTLKIQRTQQEDSAVYLCASSLPLNGGTEAFFGQGTRLTVV.

The CDR3 is CASSFRSGEQYF. The CDR3 DNA sequence: TGTGCCAGCAGCTTTCGGTCTGGCGAGCAGTACTTC. J is TRBJ2-7 and V is TRBV7-9; D gene unclear. CDR1 SEHNR and CDR2 FQNEAQ come from the germline V gene (reference sequence). Between the trimmed V and J ends, which lost 3 bases and 6 bases, there was a span of 9 bases. The CDR3 covers 12 residues. Full variable domain (remainder filled in from reference TRBV7-9 and TRBJ2-7): DTGVSQNPRHKITKRGQNVTFRCDPISEHNRLYWYRQTLGQGPEFLTYFQNEAQLEKSRLLSDRFSAERPKGSFSTLEIQRTEQGDSAMYLCASSFRSGEQYFGPGTRLTVT.

This chain joins TRBV10-2 and TRBJ2-1; D is perhaps TRBD2 (6 bases). The germline V gene has CDR1 WSHSY and CDR2 SAAADI. Trimming took off 2 bases at V and 4 bases at J, with 9 bases between the two ends. CDR3 length: 14 amino acids. DNA for the CDR3: TGCGCCAGCAGTGAGGGAGCGGGTTACAATGAGCAGTTCTTC. It translates to CASSEGAGYNEQFF.

This chain connects TRBV7-9 to TRBJ2-4, with D uncertain. The V and J ends lost 0 bases and 3 bases respectively, with 0 bases between them. CDR3 size: 12 residues. From germline, CDR1 is SEHNR and CDR2 FQNEAQ (reference sequence). The CDR3 here is CASSLAKNIQYF. CDR3 DNA: TGTGCCAGCAGCTTAGCCAAAAACATTCAGTACTTC.

This clone occurred a few times. The rearrangement joins TRBV6-6 to TRBJ2-7; D gene ambiguous. The V end was cut by 2 bases, the J end by 2 bases, with 4 bases between. The CDR3 is 12 amino acids. Germline assignment: CDR1 MNHNY and CDR2 SVGAGI (reference sequence). The CDR3 bases are TGTGCCAGCAGTTACGGAACCTACGAGCAGTACTTC. Translation: CASSYGTYEQYF.

This chain joins TRBV4-1 and TRBJ1-6; D is possibly TRBD1 (5 bases). Trimming took off 6 bases at V and 6 bases at J, with 18 bases between the two ends. CDR1 is MGHRA and CDR2 is YSYEKL in the germline V gene. This CDR3 contains 16 residues. The CDR3 protein is CASRITGTGGNSPLHF. The CDR3 DNA reads as TGCGCCAGCAGAATTACCGGGACTGGGGGTAATTCACCCCTCCACTTT.

This sequence joins TRBV5-6 and TRBJ1-2; 8 bases are a match to TRBD1. Germline V CDR1 and CDR2: SGHDT, YYEEEE. The J segment lost 8 bases and the V segment lost 4 bases, leaving 13 bases of the junction unmatched. The CDR3 contains 15 residues. The CDR3 sequence is CASSHPSGGARGYTF. The CDR3 nucleotides are TGTGCCAGCAGCCATCCCTCAGGGGGCGCCCGGGGCTACACCTTC.

Only a few counts were recorded for this clone. The CDR3 nucleotides are TGTGCCAGTAGCATTACCGGGACAGGGGGAGGTTTGTTGGGCACTGAAGCTTTCTTT. Protein: CASSITGTGGGLLGTEAFF. This chain connects TRBV19 to TRBJ1-1, with 11 bases aligning to TRBD1. This CDR3 is 19 amino acids long. V lost 6 bases and J lost 4; bases outside the gene matches: 19. Germline loops: CDR1 LNHDA, CDR2 SQIVND (reference sequence).

The chain is built from TRBV5-1 and TRBJ2-1, with D perhaps TRBD1 or TRBD2 (5 bases each). Deletions cut 3 bases from V and 7 bases from J, with 17 bases between. Germline CDR1 and CDR2: SGHRS and YFSETQ. CDR3 size: 15 residues. CDR3 DNA sequence: TGCGCCAGCAGCTCGGACTCCACGGCAGGGAATGAGCAGTTCTTC. Translating it yields CASSSDSTAGNEQFF.

The chain couples TRBV15 to TRBJ1-2; no reliable D call. Looked up from germline, CDR1 is LNHNV and CDR2 is YYDKDF (reference sequence). The CDR3 has 16 residues. Trimming took 0 bases from V and 1 from J, leaving 12 bases between them. CDR3 amino acids: CATSRDWSEGNYGYTF. The CDR3 nucleotides are TGTGCCACCAGCAGAGATTGGTCAGAGGGTAACTATGGCTACACCTTC.

This clone was observed a handful of times. The V gene is TRBV27, the J gene TRBJ2-5, with TRBD1 matching over 8 bases. Trimming removed 5 bases from V and 5 bases from J; junction bases left unmatched: 13. CDR3 length equals 16 residues. Per the germline V gene, CDR1 is MNHEY and CDR2 is SMNVEV (reference sequence). The CDR3 reads CASSLNGDRKEETQYF. DNA for the CDR3: TGTGCCAGCAGTCTCAACGGGGACAGGAAGGAGGAGACCCAGTACTTC.

This clone was counted a few times. The chain uses TRBV29-1 and TRBJ2-3; D uncertain. The germline gives CDR1 SQVTM, CDR2 ANQGSEA. V was trimmed by 4 bases and J by 2 bases, leaving 4 bases between them. This CDR3 is 11 amino acids long. The CDR3 nucleotides are TGCAGCGTTGCCACCACAGATACGCAGTATTTT. Translating gives CSVATTDTQYF.

This clone was observed a few times. This sequence joins TRBV19 and TRBJ2-1; 8 positions match TRBD2. The CDR3 is 15 residues long. Germline CDR1 LNHDA, CDR2 SQIVND (reference sequence). With 3 bases clipped from V and 2 bases from J, the junction kept 3 bases outside the gene matches. CDR3 residues: CASSIRGGTYNEQFF. In DNA form, the CDR3 reads TGTGCCAGTAGTATTCGGGGGGGGACCTACAATGAGCAGTTCTTC.

The V call is TRBV6-5, the J call TRBJ2-7; 13 nucleotides align to TRBD2. Germline CDR1 and CDR2: MNHEY and SVGAGI. The CDR3 is 16 residues long. Losses at the gene ends were 4 bases for V and 3 bases for J; bases not matched to a gene: 6. The CDR3 DNA sequence: TGTGCCAGCAGTTTCTTGACTAGCGGGGGGCTCTACGAGCAGTACTTC. This encodes CASSFLTSGGLYEQYF.

V is TRBV7-9 and J is TRBJ1-1; D is undetermined. The germline gives CDR1 SEHNR, CDR2 FQNEAQ (reference sequence). Trimming cost V 7 bases and J 1 base, with 7 bases left between them. This CDR3 contains 12 residues. CDR3 sequence reads: CASTGPNTEAFF. The DNA of the CDR3 is TGTGCCAGCACCGGACCGAACACTGAAGCTTTCTTT.

The chain uses TRBV27 and TRBJ2-7; D may be TRBD1 or TRBD2 (5 bases each). Trimming removed 3 bases at V and 2 bases at J, with 14 bases between. The CDR3 covers 15 residues. The germline CDR1 and CDR2 sequences are MNHEY and SMNVEV (reference sequence). The CDR3 DNA reads TGTGCCAGCAGTTTGGGACCAGACCTCCCCTACGAGCAGTACTTC. It codes for CASSLGPDLPYEQYF.

The chain carries TRBV15 and TRBJ1-3; 10 bases are a match to TRBD1. Germline CDR1 reads LNHNV; CDR2 reads YYDKDF (reference sequence). V gave up 0 bases and J gave up 2 bases; unmatched junction bases: 1. The CDR3 covers 16 residues. The DNA for the CDR3 is TGTGCCACCAGCAGAGAGGGACAGGGGACTGGAAACACCATATATTTT. This sequence encodes CATSREGQGTGNTIYF.

This chain joins TRBV30 and TRBJ2-7; D gene uncertain. The germline gives CDR1 GTSNPN, CDR2 SVGIG (reference sequence). The CDR3 totals 12 residues. V was pared by 4 bases and J by 2 bases, with 9 bases between. CDR3 residues: CAWMGSTYEQYF. The CDR3 nucleotides read TGTGCCTGGATGGGCAGCACCTACGAGCAGTACTTC.